The 17 T cell receptor beta chains listed next were all sequenced from one sample in a study of blood T cell repertoires in COVID-19. Measured with immunoSEQ multiplex PCR; TCRdb has only the in-frame clones, and not every one. The data contain approximately 200,000 clones, 75% to 90% of them singletons. The sequenced sample consisted of PBMCs or T cells enriched from blood (not recorded which). Source of these receptors: a woman aged 18-29 years in a cohort exposed to, infected with or recovered from COVID-19 (not recorded which).

The V call is TRBV27, the J call TRBJ2-7; D call uncertain. V lost 0 bases and J 2 bases, leaving 5 bases between the germline ends. The CDR3 loop spans 13 amino acids. From germline, CDR1 is MNHEY and CDR2 SMNVEV (reference sequence). The CDR3 region is CASSLSSPYEQYF. The CDR3 bases are TGTGCCAGCAGTTTATCGAGTCCCTACGAGCAGTACTTC.

The chain has TRBV3-1 (or the pseudogene TRBV3-2) and TRBJ1-5; no firm D call. Germline V gives CDR1 LGHDT, CDR2 YNNKEL (reference sequence). CDR3 size: 13 residues. The ends were cut back, 0 bases at V and 4 bases at J, with 4 bases in the middle. CDR3 amino acids: CASSQEENQPQHF. The CDR3 DNA reads TGTGCCAGCAGCCAAGAGGAGAATCAGCCCCAGCATTTT.

The chain has TRBV19 and TRBJ2-1, with 8 nucleotides matching TRBD2. Germline CDR1 reads LNHDA; CDR2 reads SQIVND (reference sequence). The CDR3 sequence is 17 residues long. The ends lost 0 bases at V and 7 bases at J; junction bases unmatched: 11. The CDR3 reads CASSIEASGRRRNEQFF. The CDR3 nucleotides are TGTGCCAGTAGTATAGAGGCGAGCGGGAGACGGAGGAATGAGCAGTTCTTC. Full variable domain (outside the CDR3, taken from reference TRBV19 and TRBJ2-1): DGGITQSPKYLFRKEGQNVTLSCEQNLNHDAMYWYRQDPGQGLRLIYYSQIVNDFQKGDIAEGYSVSREKKESFPLTVTSAQKNPTAFYLCASSIEASGRRRNEQFFGPGTRLTVL.

The rearrangement uses TRBV9 and TRBJ2-7, with D perhaps TRBD2 (7 bases). CDR3 length: 16 amino acids. The germline gives CDR1 SGDLS, CDR2 YYNGEE. The V and J ends lost 4 bases and 6 bases respectively, with 23 bases between them. CDR3 DNA sequence: TGTGCCAGCAGCTTCGGGGGGCGCGGTACACCAAGCGAGCAGTACTTC. As protein: CASSFGGRGTPSEQYF.

The genes are TRBV28 and TRBJ2-7; the match to TRBD2 covers 11 bases. The J segment lost 3 bases and the V segment lost 3 bases, leaving 1 base of the junction unmatched. The CDR3 runs 14 residues. In germline, CDR1 is MDHEN, CDR2 SYDVKM. CDR3 region: CASSFLAGGYEQYF. Written as DNA, the CDR3 is TGTGCCAGCAGTTTCCTAGCGGGGGGCTACGAGCAGTACTTC.

This chain connects TRBV6-1 to TRBJ1-6; D might be TRBD1 (6 bases). There are 16 residues in the CDR3. V shed 2 bases and J shed 8 bases, with 16 bases lying between them. Looked up from germline, CDR1 is MNHNS and CDR2 is SASEGT. The CDR3 loop is CASSEKSGARYSPLHF. The CDR3 DNA sequence: TGTGCCAGCAGTGAAAAATCAGGGGCGCGGTATTCACCCCTCCACTTT.

A remark on this clone: At one end the junction does not follow the germline gene, possibly because of a read error. The CDR3 nucleotides read TGCGCCAGCAGCTTGGATGGGGGACAGGCGTTT. Its translation is CASSLDGGQAF. This rearrangement joins TRBV5-1 to TRBJ1-1, with 8 bases matching TRBD1. Germline values: CDR1 SGHRS, CDR2 YFSETQ. The CDR3 sequence is 11 residues long.

CDR3 in amino acids: CASSPRTGEETQYF. Written as DNA, the CDR3 is TGCGCCAGCAGCCCGAGGACAGGGGAAGAGACCCAGTACTTC. The chain couples TRBV5-1 to TRBJ2-5; the match to TRBD1 covers 9 bases. The junction had 4 bases not matched to a gene; V was cut back by 4 bases and J by 3 bases. The CDR3 runs 14 residues. Per germline, CDR1 SGHRS and CDR2 YFSETQ. Full variable domain (missing parts from reference TRBV5-1 and TRBJ2-5): KAGVTQTPRYLIKTRGQQVTLSCSPISGHRSVSWYQQTPGQGLQFLFEYFSETQRNKGNFPGRFSGRQFSNSRSEMNVSTLELGDSALYLCASSPRTGEETQYFGPGTRLLVL.

This clone was observed once. V gene TRBV6-5 combines with J gene TRBJ1-2; possibly TRBD1 for D (6 bases). This CDR3 has 13 amino acids. Deletions cut 6 bases from V and 3 bases from J, with 11 bases between. CDR1 and CDR2 from the germline V gene are MNHEY and SVGAGI. The CDR3 DNA follows: TGTGCCAGCAGGCTACAGGGTTACTATGGCTACACCTTC. Residues: CASRLQGYYGYTF.

The chain couples TRBV7-8 to TRBJ1-5, with D possibly matching TRBD1 (5 bases). Germline-derived CDR1 and CDR2 are SGHVS and FQNEAQ. The CDR3 has 14 residues. The V end lost 0 bases, the J end lost 5 bases, and 8 bases lay between the germline ends. Written as DNA, the CDR3 is TGTGCCAGCAGCTTAGCCAGGGCTGATCAGCCCCAGCATTTT. Its protein product is CASSLARADQPQHF.

The sample holds one count of this clone. CDR3 nucleotides: TGTGCCAGTAGCGAGGGCGCCACTGAAGCTTTCTTT. Protein product: CASSEGATEAFF. The V call is TRBV19, the J call TRBJ1-1; no definite D call. The germline CDR1 and CDR2 sequences are LNHDA and SQIVND (reference sequence). V gave up 6 bases and J gave up 4 bases, with 9 bases separating them. CDR3 length: 12 amino acids.

The chain uses TRBV9 and TRBJ2-5, with 9 bases fitting TRBD1. CDR3 size: 15 residues. Trimming removed 4 bases from V and 3 bases from J; junction bases left unmatched: 7. CDR1 and CDR2 (germline): SGDLS, YYNGEE. The CDR3 region has the DNA TGTGCCAGCAGCAGTTTCGGACAGGGGAAAGAGACCCAGTACTTC. Protein product: CASSSFGQGKETQYF. Combining the CDR3 with reference TRBV9 and TRBJ2-5 gives the whole variable domain DSGVTQTPKHLITATGQRVTLRCSPRSGDLSVYWYQQSLDQGLQFLIQYYNGEERAKGNILERFSAQQFPDLHSELNLSSLELGDSALYFCASSSFGQGKETQYFGPGTRLLVL.

This clone was recorded a few times. The rearrangement uses TRBV5-1 and TRBJ1-1; D perhaps matches TRBD1 (5 bases). CDR3 size: 14 residues. V shed 4 bases and J shed 0 bases, with 10 bases lying between them. The germline V gene has CDR1 SGHRS and CDR2 YFSETQ. CDR3 nucleotide sequence: TGCGCCAGCAGCCCGGACATCATGAACACTGAAGCTTTCTTT. Translated: CASSPDIMNTEAFF.

This clone has more than one count but fewer than ten. The CDR3 reads CASSVGGLDQPQHF. The CDR3 DNA follows: TGTGCCAGCAGTGTGGGAGGGCTCGATCAGCCCCAGCATTTT. The chain uses TRBV2 and TRBJ1-5; D not certain. The CDR3 loop spans 14 amino acids. Trimming removed 4 bases from V and 5 bases from J, with 12 bases in between. CDR1 is SNHLY and CDR2 is FYNNEI in the germline V gene.

The chain's CDR3 is CASSGRGRYTDTQYF. CDR3 DNA sequence: TGTGCCAGCAGCGGTAGGGGCAGATACACAGATACGCAGTATTTT. The J gene is TRBJ2-3, the V gene TRBV9; D is possibly TRBD1 (5 bases). The ends were cut back, 3 bases at V and 2 bases at J, with 13 bases in the middle. The germline V gene has CDR1 SGDLS and CDR2 YYNGEE. CDR3 length: 15 amino acids.

This chain links TRBV9 with TRBJ2-1; tentative D call: TRBD2 (6 bases). Germline assignment: CDR1 SGDLS and CDR2 YYNGEE. The V end was cut by 3 bases, the J end by 5 bases, with 12 bases between. The CDR3 is made up of 14 amino acids. CDR3: CASSGLVSNNEQFF. DNA for the CDR3: TGTGCCAGCAGCGGACTAGTATCCAACAATGAGCAGTTCTTC.

The rearrangement joins TRBV28 to TRBJ1-4, with D uncertain. The V and J ends lost 2 bases and 8 bases respectively, with 6 bases between them. The CDR3 length is 12 residues. Germline V gives CDR1 MDHEN, CDR2 SYDVKM. In DNA, the CDR3 is TGTGCCAGCAGTTTAGAGACAGAAAAACTGTTTTTT. Residues: CASSLETEKLFF.